The 8 T cell receptor beta chains given below trace back to one sample, sequenced in a study of tumor and adjacent non-tumor tissue in lung cancer. The template was RNA from unsorted bulk tissue. TCRbeta libraries were built with three rounds of nested PCR, modified from ARM-PCR. Each CDR3 protein gets one entry after TCRdb re-called the multiplex PCR reads with MiXCR. The sample contains 84,000 or so distinct CDR3 sequences, about three fifths of which appear only once. The specimen was lung tumor tissue. The receptor source for this set is a man between 65 and 85 years old with non-small cell lung cancer.

Regarding this clonotype: One end of the junction is discordant with germline, which a read error may explain. The chain couples TRBV11-1 to TRBJ2-2, with 7 bases lining up with TRBD1. Germline V gives CDR1 SGHAT, CDR2 FQDESV (reference sequence). The CDR3 sequence is 15 residues long. The DNA of the CDR3 is TGTGCCAGCACCCAAGGGGGCAGGAACACCAGGGAGCCGTTTTTT. This gives the protein CASTQGGRNTREPFF.

The J gene is TRBJ2-7, the V gene TRBV5-6, with TRBD2 matching over 11 bases. The V segment lost 3 bases and the J segment 10 bases; nucleotides outside the gene matches: 15. CDR3 size: 16 residues. Per germline, CDR1 SGHDT and CDR2 YYEEEE. CDR3 in DNA: TGTGCCAGCAGCTACCGACTAGCGGGAAGGCCTGGGGACCAGTACTTC. The encoded protein is CASSYRLAGRPGDQYF.

As for this clonotype: It may be a read error: a sequence one base away is much more abundant. V gene TRBV5-4 combines with J gene TRBJ1-1, with unresolved D. Germline V CDR1 and CDR2: SGHNT, YYREEE (reference sequence). The CDR3 consists of 16 residues. Trimming took 4 bases from V and 5 from J, leaving 21 bases between them. The CDR3 loop is CASSQGPLEPRTEAFF. For the CDR3, the DNA is TGTGCCAGCAGCCAAGGCCCCTTAGAACCGAGGACTGAAGCTTTCTTT.

Comment on this clonotype: A much larger clonotype is one base distant, so this may be a read error. The chain employs TRBV28 and TRBJ1-2; D ambiguous. CDR3 size: 15 residues. Germline CDR1 is MDHEN and CDR2 is SYDVKM. V shed 5 bases and J shed 4 bases, with 17 bases lying between them. The CDR3 DNA reads TGTGCCAGCAGTGTTCTGGCGAGGGCCGGCTATGGCTACACCTTC. It encodes CASSVLARAGYGYTF.

The V call is TRBV20-1, the J call TRBJ2-7, with D perhaps assigned TRBD1 or TRBD2 (5 bases each). Per the germline V gene, CDR1 is DFQATT and CDR2 is SNEGSKA (reference sequence). Trimming took off 2 bases at V and 3 bases at J, with 29 bases between the two ends. The CDR3 has 19 amino acids. CDR3 sequence (DNA): TGCAGTGCTAGAAAACCGGGACCCCCCCCTAGTGGGGCCCTCTACGAGCAGTACTTC. Amino acids: CSARKPGPPPSGALYEQYF.

About this clonotype itself: The junction departs from germline at one end; a sequencing error may be responsible. The V gene is TRBV11-2, the J gene TRBJ2-7; TRBD2 might be the D (6 bases). Per the germline V gene, CDR1 is SGHAT and CDR2 is FQNNGV. The CDR3 contains 16 residues. CDR3 sequence: CSSSLPGTGGIDEQYF. The CDR3 region has the DNA TGTTCCAGCAGCTTACCCGGGACTGGGGGAATCGACGAGCAGTACTTC. Supplemented by reference TRBV11-2 and TRBJ2-7, the full variable domain reads EAGVAQSPRYKIIEKRQSVAFWCNPISGHATLYWYQQILGQGPKLLIQFQNNGVVDDSQLPKDRFSAERLKGVDSTLKIQPAKLEDSAVYLCSSSLPGTGGIDEQYFGPGTRLTVT.

About this clonotype: Germline and junction disagree at one end, which may indicate a read error. This chain connects TRBV12-3 or TRBV12-4 to TRBJ1-5; D unresolved. This CDR3 spans 14 amino acids. DNA for the CDR3: TGTGCCAGCAGTTTACGATCCGGCGGTCAGCACCAGCATTTT. Translated: CASSLRSGGQHQHF.

This clonotype showed up just once. The CDR3 protein is CAISEMSGNTETFF. Written as DNA, the CDR3 is TGTGCCATCAGTGAGATGAGCGGGAACACCGAAACTTTCTTT. V usage is TRBV10-3 and J usage is TRBJ1-1; D gene ambiguous. The V gene lost 2 bases and the J gene lost 12 bases, with 19 bases spanning the gap. The germline V gene has CDR1 ENHRY and CDR2 SYGVKD. This CDR3 has 14 amino acids.